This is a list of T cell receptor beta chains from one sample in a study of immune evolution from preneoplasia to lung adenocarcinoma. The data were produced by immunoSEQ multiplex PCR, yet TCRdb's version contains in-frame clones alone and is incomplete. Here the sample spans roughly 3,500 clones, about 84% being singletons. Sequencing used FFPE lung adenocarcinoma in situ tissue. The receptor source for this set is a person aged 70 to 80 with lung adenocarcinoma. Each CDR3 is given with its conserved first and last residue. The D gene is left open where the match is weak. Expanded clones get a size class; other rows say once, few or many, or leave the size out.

CASSPASGHDTLNEQFF TGTGCCAGCAGCCCGGCCTCCGGACATGACACGTTAAATGAGCAGTTCTTC once TRBJ2-1 TRBV7-3 .
CASSERWDRTSREQYF TGTGCCAGCAGTGAAAGGTGGGACCGCACGTCTAGGGAGCAGTACTTC . TRBJ2-7 TRBV2 .
CSVSTGLERSSYNEQFF TGCAGCGTCTCTACCGGGCTGGAGAGAAGCTCCTACAATGAGCAGTTCTTC . TRBJ2-1 TRBV29-1 .
CASSLETGMISTDTQYF TGTGCCAGCAGCTTAGAGACGGGAATGATTAGCACAGATACGCAGTATTTT . TRBJ2-3 TRBV7-2 .
CAISESMTATNEKLFF TGTGCCATCAGTGAGTCGATGACGGCAACTAATGAAAAACTGTTTTTT . TRBJ1-4 TRBV10-3 .
CASSHHGKGALRTEAFF TGCGCCAGCAGCCACCACGGGAAGGGGGCGTTGAGGACTGAAGCTTTCTTT . TRBJ1-1 TRBV4-1 TRBD1
CASEGGGVETQYF TGTGCCAGTGAGGGGGGAGGAGTGGAGACCCAGTACTTC once TRBJ2-5 TRBV19 .
CAWSVSYQRSGNTIYF TGTGCCTGGAGTGTAAGTTATCAGCGCTCTGGAAACACCATATATTTT . TRBJ1-3 TRBV30 .
CASSLGSGADTGELFF TGCGCCAGCAGCTTGGGTTCAGGGGCGGACACCGGGGAGCTGTTTTTT . TRBJ2-2 TRBV5-1 .
CASRDGNTDTQYF TGCGCCAGCAGGGACGGCAACACAGATACGCAGTATTTT . TRBJ2-3 TRBV5-1 .
CASSLASIEQYF TGTGCCAGCAGCTTGGCCTCCATCGAGCAGTACTTC . TRBJ2-7 TRBV5-6 .
CATVLVDIQYF TGTGCCACCGTGCTGGTTGACATTCAGTACTTC few TRBJ2-4 TRBV2 .
CASSETGYTEAFF TGTGCCAGCAGTGAGACAGGGTACACTGAAGCTTTCTTT . TRBJ1-1 TRBV6-4 TRBD1
CASSPGAGGADTQYF TGTGCCAGCAGCCCCGGGGCAGGGGGTGCAGATACGCAGTATTTT once TRBJ2-3 TRBV11-3 TRBD1
CASSPPVPGLELSESSTDTQYF TGTGCCAGCTCACCACCGGTACCTGGACTAGAACTAAGTGAATCTAGCACAGATACGCAGTATTTT . TRBJ2-3 TRBV18 TRBD2
CASSQGDRLQFF TGCGCCAGCAGCCAGGGGGATCGACTGCAGTTCTTC . TRBJ2-1 TRBV5-1 TRBD1
CASSLWASSTEETQYF TGTGCCAGCAGTTTATGGGCTAGCTCTACTGAAGAAACCCAGTACTTC . TRBJ2-5 TRBV27 .
CASSVGGGTGANVLTF TGTGCCAGCAGTGTCGGGGGCGGCACTGGGGCCAACGTCCTGACTTTC . TRBJ2-6 TRBV2 .
CAWSVRGLQPQHF TGTGCCTGGAGTGTAAGGGGTCTTCAGCCCCAGCATTTT . TRBJ1-5 TRBV30 .
CASSLFLGQGQYYTF TGTGCCAGCAGTTTATTCTTGGGACAGGGACAGTACTACACCTTC . TRBJ1-2 TRBV28 TRBD1